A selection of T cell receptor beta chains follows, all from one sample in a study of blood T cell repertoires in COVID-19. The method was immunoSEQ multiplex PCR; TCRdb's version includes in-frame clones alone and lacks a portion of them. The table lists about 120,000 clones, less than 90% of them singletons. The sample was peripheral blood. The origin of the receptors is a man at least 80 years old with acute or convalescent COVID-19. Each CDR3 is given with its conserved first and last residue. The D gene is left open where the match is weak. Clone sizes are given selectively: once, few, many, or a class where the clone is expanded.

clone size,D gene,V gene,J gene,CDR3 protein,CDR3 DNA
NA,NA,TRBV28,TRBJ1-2,CASSLLTAPTVVDGYTF,TGTGCCAGCAGTTTACTGACAGCTCCCACGGTCGTAGATGGCTACACCTTC
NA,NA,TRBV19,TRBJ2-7,CATDGLRRGEQYF,TGTGCCACCGATGGCCTGCGGCGCGGCGAGCAGTACTTC
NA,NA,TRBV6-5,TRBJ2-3,CASSYRVGGHRYAVF,TGTGCCAGCAGTTACCGTGTGGGGGGGCACAGATACGCAGTATTT
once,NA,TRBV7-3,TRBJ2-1,CASSPTNSYNEQFF,TGTGCCAGCAGCCCAACTAACTCCTACAATGAGCAGTTCTTC
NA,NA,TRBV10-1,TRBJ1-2,CGLGANYGYTF,TGCGGCCTGGGAGCTAACTATGGCTACACCTTC
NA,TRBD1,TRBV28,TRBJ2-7,CASSHPGTDYSYEQYF,TGTGCCAGCAGTCACCCAGGGACAGACTACTCCTACGAGCAGTACTTC
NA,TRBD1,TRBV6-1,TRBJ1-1,CASSEFTGGLPEAFF,TGTGCCAGCAGTGAATTCACAGGGGGCTTACCTGAAGCTTTCTTT
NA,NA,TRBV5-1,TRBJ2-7,CASSRDSEQYF,TGCGCCAGCAGTAGGGACTCCGAGCAGTACTTC
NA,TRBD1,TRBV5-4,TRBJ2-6,CASSADRSGANVLTF,TGTGCCAGCAGCGCGGACAGGTCTGGGGCCAACGTCCTGACTTTC
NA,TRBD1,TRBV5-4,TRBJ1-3,CASSNRQGGQGNTIYF,TGTGCCAGCAGCAACCGGCAGGGGGGACAAGGAAACACCATATATTTT
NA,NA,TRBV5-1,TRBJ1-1,CASSLVRGTEAFF,TGCGCCAGCAGCTTGGTGCGGGGCACTGAAGCTTTCTTT
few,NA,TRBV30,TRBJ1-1,CAWMVRVRTEAFF,TGTGCCTGGATGGTACGGGTACGGACTGAAGCTTTCTTT
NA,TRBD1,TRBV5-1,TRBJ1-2,CASSLGQGDGYTF,TGCGCCAGCAGCTTGGGACAGGGGGACGGCTACACCTTC
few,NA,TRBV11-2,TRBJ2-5,CASTYQETQYF,TGTGCCAGCACGTACCAAGAGACCCAGTACTTC
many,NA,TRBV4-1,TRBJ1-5,CASSPRTDQPQHF,TGCGCCAGCAGCCCCCGCACAGATCAGCCCCAGCATTTT
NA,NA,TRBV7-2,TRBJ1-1,CASSVDSLVTEAFF,TGTGCCAGCAGCGTGGACAGTTTAGTCACTGAAGCTTTCTTT
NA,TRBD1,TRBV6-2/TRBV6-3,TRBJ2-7,CASSLGQGAREQYF,TGTGCCAGCAGCCTCGGACAGGGGGCTCGCGAGCAGTACTTC
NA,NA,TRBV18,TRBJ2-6,CASSPMVYSPSSGANVLTF,TGTGCCAGCTCACCAATGGTCTACAGCCCGAGCTCTGGGGCCAACGTCCTGACTTTC
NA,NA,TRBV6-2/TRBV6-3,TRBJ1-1,CASSPTRGYAEAFF,TGTGCCAGCAGCCCAACGAGGGGGTACGCTGAAGCTTTCTTT
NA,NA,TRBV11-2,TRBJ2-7,CASSLPRQSSYEQYF,TGTGCCAGCAGCTTACCCCGACAGAGCTCCTACGAGCAGTACTTC
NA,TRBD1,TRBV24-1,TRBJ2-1,CATSDAYSQGAAYNEQFF,TGTGCCACCAGTGATGCCTATTCACAGGGGGCAGCCTACAATGAGCAGTTCTTC
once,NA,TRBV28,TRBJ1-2,CASSLWPEVSNYGYTF,TGTGCCAGCAGTTTATGGCCAGAAGTATCTAACTATGGCTACACCTTC
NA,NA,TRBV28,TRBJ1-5,CASTPEGNQPQHF,TGTGCCAGCACCCCGGAGGGGAATCAGCCCCAGCATTTT
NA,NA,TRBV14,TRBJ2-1,CASSPRGSYNEQFF,TGTGCCAGCAGCCCGAGAGGGAGCTACAATGAGCAGTTCTTC
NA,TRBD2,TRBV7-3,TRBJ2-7,CASSLIAGEGYEQYF,TGTGCCAGCAGCTTAATAGCGGGAGAGGGCTACGAGCAGTACTTC
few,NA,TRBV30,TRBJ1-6,CAWSVNSPLHF,TGTGCCTGGAGCGTAAATTCACCCCTCCACTTT
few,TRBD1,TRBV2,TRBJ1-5,CASTGTAFSQPQHF,TGTGCCAGCACCGGGACAGCCTTTTCCCAGCCCCAGCATTTT
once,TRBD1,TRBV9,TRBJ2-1,CASSVQGVSYNEQFF,TGTGCCAGCAGCGTCCAGGGGGTTTCCTACAATGAGCAGTTCTTC
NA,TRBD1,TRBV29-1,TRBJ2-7,CSVEVRGTFEQYF,TGCAGCGTTGAGGTCAGGGGGACGTTCGAGCAGTACTTC
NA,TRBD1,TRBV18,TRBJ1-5,CASSPQTGGNQPQHF,TGTGCCAGCTCACCACAGACAGGGGGCAATCAGCCCCAGCATTTT
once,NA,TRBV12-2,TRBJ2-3,CASRSSGTGGTDTQYF,TGTGCAAGTCGCTCATCCGGGACAGGGGGCACAGATACGCAGTATTTT
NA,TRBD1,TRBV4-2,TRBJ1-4,CASSQESSGTAFATNEKLFF,TGTGCCAGCAGCCAAGAGTCTTCCGGGACAGCTTTTGCAACTAATGAAAAACTGTTTTTT
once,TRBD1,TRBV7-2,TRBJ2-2,CASMGTGNTGELFF,TGTGCCAGCATGGGGACAGGGAACACCGGGGAGCTGTTTTTT
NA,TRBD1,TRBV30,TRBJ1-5,CAWSVQYGQGSNQPQHF,TGTGCCTGGAGTGTACAATACGGACAGGGCTCAAATCAGCCCCAGCATTTT
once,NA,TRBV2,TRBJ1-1,CASSVQGGTEAFF,TGTGCCAGCAGTGTCCAGGGCGGCACTGAAGCTTTCTTT
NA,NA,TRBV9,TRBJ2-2,CASSRTTGELFF,TGTGCCAGCAGTCGTACAACCGGGGAGCTGTTTTTT
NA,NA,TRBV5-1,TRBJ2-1,CASSLPGGSVEKEQFF,TGCGCCAGCAGTTTACCAGGAGGTTCAGTAGAAAAGGAGCAGTTCTTC
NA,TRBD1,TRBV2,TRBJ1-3,CASSTQGGLTGNTIYF,TGTGCCAGCAGCACACAGGGGGGGCTTACTGGAAACACCATATATTTT
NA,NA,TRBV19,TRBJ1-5,CASCEKDRYSNQPQHF,TGTGCCAGTTGTGAAAAAGACAGGTATAGCAATCAGCCCCAGCATTTT
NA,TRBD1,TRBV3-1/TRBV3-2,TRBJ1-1,CASRGTAISSGWNTEAFF,TGTGCCAGCAGGGGGACAGCTATATCGTCGGGTTGGAACACTGAAGCTTTCTTT
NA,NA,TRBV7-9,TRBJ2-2,CASSIPGGMNTGELFF,TGTGCCAGCAGTATCCCTGGCGGGATGAACACCGGGGAGCTGTTTTTT
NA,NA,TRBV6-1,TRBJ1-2,CASSEWAGANYGYTF,TGTGCCAGCAGTGAATGGGCAGGGGCCAACTATGGCTACACCTTC
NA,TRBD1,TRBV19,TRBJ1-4,CASVDRGRVNEKLFF,TGTGCCAGTGTTGACAGGGGGCGCGTAAATGAAAAACTGTTTTTT
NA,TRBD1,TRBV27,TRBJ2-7,CASRSGTGTFEQYF,TGTGCCAGCAGGTCCGGGACAGGGACCTTCGAGCAGTACTTC
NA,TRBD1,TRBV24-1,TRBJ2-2,CAIGQGNGELFF,TGTGCCATCGGACAGGGAAACGGGGAGCTGTTTTTT
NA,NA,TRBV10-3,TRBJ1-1,CAISESSGGGGDTEAFF,TGTGCCATCAGTGAGTCTTCTGGAGGTGGGGGGGACACTGAAGCTTTCTTT
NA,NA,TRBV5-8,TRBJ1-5,CASSPRVISNQPQHF,TGTGCCAGCAGCCCGAGGGTAATAAGCAATCAGCCCCAGCATTTT
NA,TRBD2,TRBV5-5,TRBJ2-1,CASSGGLAGGPSYNEQFF,TGTGCCAGCAGCGGAGGACTAGCGGGAGGGCCCTCCTACAATGAGCAGTTCTTC
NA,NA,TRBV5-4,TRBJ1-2,CASSPQDTNGLYYGYTF,TGTGCCAGCAGCCCCCAGGACACGAATGGGCTATATTATGGCTACACCTTC
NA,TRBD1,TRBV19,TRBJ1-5,CASKRLDREAQPQHF,TGTGCCAGTAAGCGTCTCGACAGGGAAGCACAGCCCCAGCATTTT
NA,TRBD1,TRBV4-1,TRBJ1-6,CASSLGWTGGGNSPLHF,TGCGCCAGCAGCCTCGGTTGGACAGGGGGTGGTAATTCACCCCTCCACTTT
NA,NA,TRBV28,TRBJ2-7,CASSLLGYEQYF,TGTGCCAGCAGTTTACTCGGCTACGAGCAGTACTTC
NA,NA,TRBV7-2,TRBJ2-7,CASSLDYSRASYEQYF,TGTGCCAGCAGCTTAGATTACAGCCGAGCTTCCTACGAGCAGTACTTC
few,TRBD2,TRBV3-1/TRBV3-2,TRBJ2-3,CASSPGTSGSNYDTQYF,TGTGCCAGCAGCCCCGGGACTAGCGGGAGTAACTACGATACGCAGTATTTT
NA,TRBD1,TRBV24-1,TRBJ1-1,CATSSGGSEAFF,TGTGCCACCTCCTCAGGGGGCTCTGAAGCTTTCTTT
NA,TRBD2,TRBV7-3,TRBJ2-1,CASRLAGGGNEQFF,TGTGCCAGCAGGTTAGCGGGAGGAGGTAATGAGCAGTTCTTC
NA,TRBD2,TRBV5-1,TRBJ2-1,CASSLGAGGRANEQFF,TGCGCCAGCAGCTTGGGAGCGGGAGGGCGCGCCAATGAGCAGTTCTTC
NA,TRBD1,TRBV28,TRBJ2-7,CASEGQGTSYEQYF,TGTGCCAGCGAGGGACAGGGGACCTCCTACGAGCAGTACTTC
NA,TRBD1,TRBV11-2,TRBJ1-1,CASSPDRGLGTEAFF,TGTGCCAGCAGCCCGGACAGGGGCTTGGGGACTGAAGCTTTCTTT